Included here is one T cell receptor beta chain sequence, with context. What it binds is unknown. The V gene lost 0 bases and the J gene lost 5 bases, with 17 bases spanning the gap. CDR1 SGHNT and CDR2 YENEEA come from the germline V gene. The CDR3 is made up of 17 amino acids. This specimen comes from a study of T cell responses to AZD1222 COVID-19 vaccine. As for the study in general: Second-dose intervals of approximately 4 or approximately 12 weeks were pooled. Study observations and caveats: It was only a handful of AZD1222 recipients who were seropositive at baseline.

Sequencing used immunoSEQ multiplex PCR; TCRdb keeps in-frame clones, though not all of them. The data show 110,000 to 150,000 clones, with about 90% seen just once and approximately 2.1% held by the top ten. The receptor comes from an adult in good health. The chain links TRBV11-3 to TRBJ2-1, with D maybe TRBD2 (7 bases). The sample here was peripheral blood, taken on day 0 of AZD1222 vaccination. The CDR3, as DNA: TGTGCCAGCAGCTTAGATGGATCGGGGGGCCCCCACAATGAGCAGTTCTTC. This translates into CASSLDGSGGPHNEQFF.